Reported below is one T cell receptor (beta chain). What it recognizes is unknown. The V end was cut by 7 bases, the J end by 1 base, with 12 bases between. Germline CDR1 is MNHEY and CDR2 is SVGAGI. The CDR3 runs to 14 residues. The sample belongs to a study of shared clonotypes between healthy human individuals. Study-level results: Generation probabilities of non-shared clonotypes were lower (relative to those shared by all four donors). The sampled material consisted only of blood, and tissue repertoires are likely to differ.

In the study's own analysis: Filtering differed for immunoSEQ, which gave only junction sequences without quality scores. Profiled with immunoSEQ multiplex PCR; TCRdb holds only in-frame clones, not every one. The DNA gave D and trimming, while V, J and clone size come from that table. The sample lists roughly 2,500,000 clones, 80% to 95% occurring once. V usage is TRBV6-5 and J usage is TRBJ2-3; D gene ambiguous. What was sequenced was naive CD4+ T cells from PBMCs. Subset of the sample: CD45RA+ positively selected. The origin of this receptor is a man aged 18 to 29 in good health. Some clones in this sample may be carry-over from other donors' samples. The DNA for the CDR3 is TGTGCCAGCATGGATGGCGGAGGCACAGATACGCAGTATTTT. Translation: CASMDGGGTDTQYF.